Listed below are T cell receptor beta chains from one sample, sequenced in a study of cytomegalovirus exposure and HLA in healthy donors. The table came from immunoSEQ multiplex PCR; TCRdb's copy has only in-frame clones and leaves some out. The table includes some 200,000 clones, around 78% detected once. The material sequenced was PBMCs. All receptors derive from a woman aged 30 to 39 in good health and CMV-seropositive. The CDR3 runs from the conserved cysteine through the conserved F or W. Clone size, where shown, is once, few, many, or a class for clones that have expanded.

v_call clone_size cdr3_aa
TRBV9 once CASSVGASGTGGEKLFF
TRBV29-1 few CSVDLELNQETQYF
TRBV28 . CASSDLGQLYEQYF
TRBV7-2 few CASSLRTTGAVAKNIQYF
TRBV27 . CASSTPGLAGTDTQYF
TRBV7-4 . CASSLGFRGSSYEQYF
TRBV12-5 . CASGLGTSLNTEAFF
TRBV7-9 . CASSAGQAGEQYF
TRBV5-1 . CASSLLVTGSTDTQYF
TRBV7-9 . CASSLTGISYNEQFF
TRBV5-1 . CASSSGQAFISYNSPLHF
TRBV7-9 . CASSLDRGFYTF
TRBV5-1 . CASSFGGPPTDTQYF
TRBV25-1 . CASSDFLGTGEDYGYTF
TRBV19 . CASSPFAGPTEAFF
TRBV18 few CASSQTTGMAGELFF
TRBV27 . CASSPRGSEAFF
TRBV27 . CASSRTSGGAGTGELFF
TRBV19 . CASSRGDFYEQYF
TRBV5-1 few CASSLGGVQETQYF
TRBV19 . CASSNRGTGLSTGANVLTF
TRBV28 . CASSRTSGQETQYF
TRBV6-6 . CASSSGLPEKLFF
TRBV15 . CATAWGGARNQPQHF
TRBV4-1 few CASSQDLSGGRYTEAFF
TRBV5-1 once CASSLAAGNTEAFF
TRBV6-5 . CASKNLGTSGETQYF
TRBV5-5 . CASSRERGYSSLDEQFF
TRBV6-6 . CASSYGPEAFF
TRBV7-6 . CASSLVGRGLAGGQETQYF
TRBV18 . CASSQGPDTQYF
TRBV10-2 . CASQITGGSYGYTF
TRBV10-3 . CAISGRTSTLYEQYF
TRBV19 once CASSTPGLADRSSYEQYF
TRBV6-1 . CASSEAGGETGELFF
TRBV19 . CASSAGLQATNEKLFF
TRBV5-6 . CASSPGTSGTDTQYF
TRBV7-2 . CASSLGLAATYEQYF
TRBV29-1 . CSVLRTGNRNTEAFF
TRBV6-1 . CASVWTQGADTQYF
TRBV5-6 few CASSSQGYDNTEAFF
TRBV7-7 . CASSQRGRTGSETQYF
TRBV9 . CASSVAGSAEAFF
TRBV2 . CASSVEEGQRSQYF
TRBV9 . CASSVDQGRAPLHF
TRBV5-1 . CASSRDNLNQETQYF
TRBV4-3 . CASSLTRDRGGYTF
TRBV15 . CATSRPSRQGAGELFF
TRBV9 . CASSPGGGELFF
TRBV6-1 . CASGRYEQYF
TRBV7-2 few CASSPQGLGEQYF
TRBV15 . CATSIKPSYNEQFF
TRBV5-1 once CASSGGDRGIYEQYF